This is a list of T cell receptor beta chains from one sample in a study of CD8 T cells in Susac syndrome. Via MiXCR, TCRdb re-called the immunoSEQ multiplex PCR reads, giving one row per CDR3 protein. The profile shows about 200,000 distinct CDR3 sequences, about 95% of them singletons. The sample taken for sequencing was CD4+ T cells from PBMCs. The receptor set was obtained from a human donor in good health. Each CDR3 is given with its conserved first and last residue. Fields, in order: D gene, J gene, V gene, clone size, CDR3 protein, CDR3 DNA. A D gene is named only where the DNA matches it firmly. Only some rows state a clone size, as once, few, many or a class for expanded clones.

d_call: .
j_call: TRBJ2-2
v_call: TRBV6-5
clone_size: .
cdr3_aa: CASMRTRTTGELFF
cdr3_nt: TGTGCCAGCATGCGCACCAGGACCACCGGGGAGCTGTTTTTT

d_call: .
j_call: TRBJ2-3
v_call: TRBV20-1
clone_size: .
cdr3_aa: CSAMWDITDTQYF
cdr3_nt: TGCAGTGCTATGTGGGACATAACAGATACGCAGTATTTT

d_call: .
j_call: TRBJ2-3
v_call: TRBV20-1
clone_size: .
cdr3_aa: CSASIYQGATDTQYF
cdr3_nt: TGCAGTGCTAGTATCTACCAGGGTGCCACAGATACGCAGTATTTT

d_call: .
j_call: TRBJ2-4
v_call: TRBV12-3/TRBV12-4
clone_size: .
cdr3_aa: CASSTESSSSIAKNIQYF
cdr3_nt: TGTGCCAGCAGTACCGAGTCGAGCAGCAGTATAGCCAAAAACATTCAGTACTTC

d_call: TRBD2
j_call: TRBJ2-3
v_call: TRBV2
clone_size: .
cdr3_aa: CASITSGYTDTQYF
cdr3_nt: TGTGCCAGCATCACTAGCGGGTACACAGATACGCAGTATTTT

d_call: .
j_call: TRBJ1-5
v_call: TRBV19
clone_size: .
cdr3_aa: CASSLSGGQPQHF
cdr3_nt: TGTGCCAGTAGTCTTTCCGGAGGGCAGCCCCAGCATTTT

d_call: .
j_call: TRBJ2-2
v_call: TRBV3-1
clone_size: .
cdr3_aa: CASSQDFGGHGTGELFF
cdr3_nt: TGTGCCAGCAGCCAAGATTTCGGGGGCCATGGCACCGGGGAGCTGTTTTTT

d_call: TRBD1
j_call: TRBJ1-4
v_call: TRBV12-3/TRBV12-4
clone_size: once
cdr3_aa: CASSLWSGQGLFF
cdr3_nt: TGTGCCAGCAGTTTGTGGAGCGGACAGGGGTTGTTTTTT

d_call: TRBD2
j_call: TRBJ2-7
v_call: TRBV11-2
clone_size: .
cdr3_aa: CASSRTVGGPYEQYF
cdr3_nt: TGTGCCAGCAGCCGTACCGTGGGAGGGCCCTACGAGCAGTACTTC

d_call: .
j_call: TRBJ2-5
v_call: TRBV24-1
clone_size: .
cdr3_aa: CATSDARGETQYF
cdr3_nt: TGTGCCACCAGTGATGCCCGGGGGGAGACCCAGTACTTC

d_call: .
j_call: TRBJ1-2
v_call: TRBV9
clone_size: .
cdr3_aa: CASSGLSLYGYTF
cdr3_nt: TGTGCCAGTTCGGGCCTGTCACTTTATGGCTACACCTTC

d_call: .
j_call: TRBJ2-5
v_call: TRBV11-1
clone_size: .
cdr3_aa: CASSHGLSQETQYF
cdr3_nt: TGTGCCAGCAGCCATGGACTCTCCCAAGAGACCCAGTACTTC

d_call: .
j_call: TRBJ2-5
v_call: TRBV12-3/TRBV12-4
clone_size: .
cdr3_aa: CASSFWSSAYQETQYF
cdr3_nt: TGTGCCAGCAGTTTTTGGTCTAGCGCCTACCAAGAGACCCAGTACTTC

d_call: .
j_call: TRBJ1-2
v_call: TRBV20-1
clone_size: .
cdr3_aa: CSARPPDSRYGYTF
cdr3_nt: TGCAGTGCTAGACCACCGGACAGCCGATATGGCTACACCTTC

d_call: .
j_call: TRBJ1-3
v_call: TRBV20-1
clone_size: .
cdr3_aa: CSGRSGNTIYF
cdr3_nt: TGCTCAGGGCGTTCTGGAAACACCATATATTTT

d_call: .
j_call: TRBJ2-3
v_call: TRBV27
clone_size: .
cdr3_aa: CASSNRGTQYF
cdr3_nt: TGTGCCAGCTCGAATCGGGGAACGCAGTATTTT

d_call: .
j_call: TRBJ2-7
v_call: TRBV12-3/TRBV12-4
clone_size: .
cdr3_aa: CASSLAPGNEQYF
cdr3_nt: TGTGCCAGCAGTTTAGCGCCCGGGAACGAGCAGTACTTC

d_call: TRBD2
j_call: TRBJ2-5
v_call: TRBV30
clone_size: .
cdr3_aa: CAWSTPRTSGTGETQYF
cdr3_nt: TGTGCCTGGAGTACCCCCCGGACTAGCGGGACGGGGGAGACCCAGTACTTC

d_call: TRBD1
j_call: TRBJ2-1
v_call: TRBV29-1
clone_size: .
cdr3_aa: CSGEIPMGQVYNEQFF
cdr3_nt: TGCAGCGGTGAAATTCCCATGGGACAGGTTTACAATGAGCAGTTCTTC

d_call: TRBD1
j_call: TRBJ1-4
v_call: TRBV2
clone_size: .
cdr3_aa: CASTRGQGEKLFF
cdr3_nt: TGTGCCAGCACGAGGGGGCAGGGTGAAAAACTGTTTTTT

d_call: .
j_call: TRBJ2-7
v_call: TRBV7-9
clone_size: .
cdr3_aa: CASSLQYEQYF
cdr3_nt: TGTGCCAGCAGCCTCCAGTACGAGCAGTACTTC

d_call: .
j_call: TRBJ2-5
v_call: TRBV2
clone_size: once
cdr3_aa: CASSNLGASQETQYF
cdr3_nt: TGTGCCAGCAGCAACCTAGGGGCGAGCCAAGAGACCCAGTACTTC

d_call: .
j_call: TRBJ1-5
v_call: TRBV4-1
clone_size: .
cdr3_aa: CASSQGTDPSNQPQHF
cdr3_nt: TGCGCCAGCAGCCAAGGAACGGATCCTAGCAATCAGCCCCAGCATTTT